A single sample is the source of the 17 T cell receptor beta chains below, sequenced in a study of blood T cell repertoires in COVID-19. Here immunoSEQ multiplex PCR was the method, and the copy in TCRdb shows in-frame clones only, minus some. The sample lists about 240,000 clones, approximately 86% occurring once. Sequencing was carried out using peripheral blood. The source of these receptors is a woman aged 70-85 years with active or convalescent COVID-19.

The V gene is TRBV5-1, the J gene TRBJ2-1; 8 nucleotides agree with TRBD1. Unmatched junction bases numbered 8, after V lost 3 bases and J lost 6 bases. The CDR3 is 15 amino acids. Germline V gene lookup returns CDR1 SGHRS and CDR2 YFSETQ. CDR3 DNA sequence: TGCGCCAGCAGCTATGGACAGGGATGGGGCAATGAGCAGTTCTTC. Its protein is CASSYGQGWGNEQFF. The whole variable domain, filled in from reference TRBV5-1 and TRBJ2-1, reads KAGVTQTPRYLIKTRGQQVTLSCSPISGHRSVSWYQQTPGQGLQFLFEYFSETQRNKGNFPGRFSGRQFSNSRSEMNVSTLELGDSALYLCASSYGQGWGNEQFFGPGTRLTVL.

The chain employs TRBV6-5 and TRBJ1-4; D not resolved. The CDR3 is 11 residues long. Looked up from germline, CDR1 is MNHEY and CDR2 is SVGAGI. Trimming removed 6 bases from V and 8 bases from J, with 7 bases in between. Here the CDR3 reads CASRLEEKLFF. The CDR3 DNA reads as TGTGCCAGCAGACTTGAGGAAAAACTGTTTTTT.

This clone was counted once. V gene TRBV6-4 combines with J gene TRBJ2-2; TRBD2 agrees at 7 bases. After removal of 9 bases from V and 9 bases from J, the junction contained 13 bases not matched to a gene. The CDR3 is made up of 14 amino acids. Germline values: CDR1 MRHNA, CDR2 SNTAGT. CDR3 loop: CASSGSFPGRELFF. The CDR3 DNA reads as TGTGCCAGTAGCGGGTCTTTCCCAGGACGGGAGCTGTTTTTT.

The CDR3 protein is CASSLSPATGRNTGELFF. CDR3 sequence (DNA): TGTGCCAGCAGCTTAAGTCCCGCGACAGGGAGGAACACCGGGGAGCTGTTTTTT. V gene TRBV7-3 combines with J gene TRBJ2-2; TRBD1 agrees at 7 bases. Germline values: CDR1 SGHTA, CDR2 FQGTGA. J gave up 1 base and V 1 base, and 9 bases lay outside the gene matches. This CDR3 is built from 18 residues.

The chain is built from TRBV18 and TRBJ1-5; 8 bases map to TRBD1. The V segment lost 6 bases and the J segment 4 bases; nucleotides outside the gene matches: 5. Germline-derived CDR1 and CDR2 are KGHSH and LQKENI. The CDR3 runs to 14 residues. CDR3 DNA sequence: TGTGCCAGCTCTATACAGGGGGGTAATCAGCCCCAGCATTTT. It translates to CASSIQGGNQPQHF.

V gene TRBV4-3 combines with J gene TRBJ2-2, with D tentatively TRBD2 (6 bases). This CDR3 region has 16 residues. In germline, CDR1 is LGHNA, CDR2 YSLEER. V was cut by 3 bases and J by 5 bases, with 16 bases left in between. CDR3 amino acids: CASSQGEAGRTGELFF. CDR3 nucleotides: TGCGCCAGCAGCCAGGGGGAGGCAGGGCGAACCGGGGAGCTGTTTTTT.

The rearrangement uses TRBV5-5 and TRBJ1-2, with TRBD1 matching over 9 bases. The V and J ends lost 0 bases and 4 bases, in that order; junction bases with no gene match: 4. The CDR3 runs to 15 residues. Germline lookup yields CDR1 SGHKS and CDR2 YYEKEE (reference sequence). The CDR3 nucleotides are TGTGCCAGCAGCTTGGAGTGGACAGGGGTCTATGGCTACACCTTC. This sequence encodes CASSLEWTGVYGYTF.

This chain joins TRBV24-1 and TRBJ2-1; 10 bases line up with TRBD2. Germline assignment: CDR1 KGHDR and CDR2 SFDVKD. This CDR3 spans 16 amino acids. The J segment lost 1 base and the V segment lost 7 bases, leaving 6 bases of the junction unmatched. This chain's CDR3 is CATSVLTSGSYNEQFF. The CDR3 coding sequence is TGTGCCACCAGCGTTCTGACTAGCGGGTCCTACAATGAGCAGTTCTTC.

The chain combines TRBV4-2 with TRBJ2-5, with D perhaps matching TRBD2 (6 bases). The germline gives CDR1 LGHNA, CDR2 YNFKEQ. This CDR3 has 14 residues. Trimming took off 1 base at V and 5 bases at J, with 11 bases between the two ends. The CDR3 loop reads CASSQGGAGETQYF. The CDR3 nucleotides are TGTGCCAGCAGCCAAGGAGGAGCGGGCGAGACCCAGTACTTC.

To note about this clone: Different DNA sequences within this sample yield the same CDR3. The chain employs TRBV10-3 and TRBJ2-7; 7 nucleotides match TRBD2. Looked up from germline, CDR1 is ENHRY and CDR2 is SYGVKD. After removal of 8 bases from V and 3 bases from J, the junction contained 1 base not matched to a gene. The CDR3 covers 11 residues. The CDR3 sequence: CAISGGYEQYF. The DNA for the CDR3 is TGTGCCATCTCGGGGGGCTACGAGCAGTACTTC.

The chain employs TRBV5-1 and TRBJ1-1; D ambiguous. Looked up from germline, CDR1 is SGHRS and CDR2 is YFSETQ. The CDR3 covers 13 residues. Trimming stripped 4 bases from V and 3 bases from J, with 10 bases between. CDR3 protein: CASSPLADTEAFF. The CDR3 DNA reads as TGCGCCAGCAGCCCACTCGCGGACACTGAAGCTTTCTTT.

The chain carries TRBV4-3 and TRBJ1-2; 7 nucleotides align to TRBD1. Germline V CDR1 and CDR2: LGHNA, YSLEER. V dropped 0 bases and J dropped 5; count of bases not matched to a gene: 6. CDR3 length: 15 residues. DNA for the CDR3: TGCGCCAGCAGCCAAGATGACAGGGAGCTTTATGGCTACACCTTC. Protein sequence: CASSQDDRELYGYTF.

V usage is TRBV5-4 and J usage is TRBJ2-3; D possibly corresponds to TRBD2 (6 bases). This CDR3 is 16 amino acids long. Trimming shortened V by 1 base and J by 2 bases, and 14 bases separated the two germline ends. Germline CDR1 reads SGHNT; CDR2 reads YYREEE (reference sequence). The CDR3 bases are TGTGCCAGCAGCTTGTTTGGAGGGGCTGCCACAGATACGCAGTATTTT. This encodes CASSLFGGAATDTQYF.

The CDR3 region has the DNA TGTGCCAGCAGCTTGGACAGGGGGCATAATTCACCCCTCCACTTT. Translated, it gives CASSLDRGHNSPLHF. The chain uses TRBV5-6 and TRBJ1-6; 9 bases are shared with TRBD1. Per germline, CDR1 SGHDT and CDR2 YYEEEE. With 0 bases clipped from V and 5 bases from J, the junction kept 0 bases outside the gene matches. This CDR3 has 15 amino acids.

V and J are TRBV10-3 and TRBJ2-3, with D possibly matching TRBD2 (5 bases). Trimming took 7 bases from V and 3 from J, leaving 14 bases between them. CDR3 length equals 14 residues. Germline V CDR1 and CDR2: ENHRY, SYGVKD. This CDR3 is CAIKGLGNTDTQYF. CDR3 nucleotide sequence: TGTGCCATCAAAGGACTCGGAAATACAGATACGCAGTATTTT.

This rearrangement joins TRBV5-1 to TRBJ1-1; a weak D match, TRBD1 (5 bases). Germline-derived CDR1 and CDR2 are SGHRS and YFSETQ. CDR3 length: 16 residues. Trimming took off 2 bases at V and 0 bases at J, with 14 bases between the two ends. The CDR3 is CASSFEGRGMNTEAFF. The DNA of the CDR3 is TGCGCCAGCAGCTTTGAGGGGCGCGGGATGAACACTGAAGCTTTCTTT.

The chain has TRBV24-1 and TRBJ2-1; 10 nucleotides agree with TRBD2. The junction had 4 bases not matched to a gene; V was cut back by 3 bases and J by 0 bases. The CDR3 spans 17 residues. Germline loops: CDR1 KGHDR, CDR2 SFDVKD. CDR3 nucleotide sequence: TGTGCCACCAGTGATCCACTAGCGGGGCGCTCCTACAATGAGCAGTTCTTC. It is translated as CATSDPLAGRSYNEQFF.